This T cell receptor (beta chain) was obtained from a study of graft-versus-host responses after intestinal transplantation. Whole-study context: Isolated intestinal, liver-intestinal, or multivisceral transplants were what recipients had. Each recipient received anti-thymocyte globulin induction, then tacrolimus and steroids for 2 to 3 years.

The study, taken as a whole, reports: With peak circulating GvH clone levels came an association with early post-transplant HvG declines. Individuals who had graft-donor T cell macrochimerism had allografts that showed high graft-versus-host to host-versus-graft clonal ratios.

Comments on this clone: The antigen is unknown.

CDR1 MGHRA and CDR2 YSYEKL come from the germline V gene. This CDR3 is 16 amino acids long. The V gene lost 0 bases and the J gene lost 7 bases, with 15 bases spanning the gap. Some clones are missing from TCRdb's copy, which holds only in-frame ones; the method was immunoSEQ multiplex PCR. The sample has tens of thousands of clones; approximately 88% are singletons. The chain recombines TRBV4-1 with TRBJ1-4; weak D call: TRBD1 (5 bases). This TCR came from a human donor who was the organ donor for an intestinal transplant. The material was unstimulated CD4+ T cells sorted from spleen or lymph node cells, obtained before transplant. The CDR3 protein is CASSQDPPSQGEKLFF. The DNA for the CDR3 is TGCGCCAGCAGCCAAGATCCCCCCTCGCAGGGTGAAAAACTGTTTTTT.